The clone carrying this T cell receptor beta chain was seen more than once but under ten times. Time point in this sample: cycle 4 day 1 (C4D1), after five to seven weeks of nivolumab. All the patients suffered relapse after autologous stem cell transplantation, and brentuximab vedotin exposure differed. These data originate in a study of PD-1 blockade in classical Hodgkin lymphoma. Using immunoSEQ multiplex PCR, the repertoire was profiled, and TCRdb retains in-frame clones only, with some absent. Counted here are around 17,000 clones, 60% to 75% occurring once; the ten biggest clones make up less than 9%. V lost 3 bases to trimming and J lost 9 bases, with 16 bases between them. The CDR3 is 14 amino acids. The germline V gene encodes CDR1 SGHTS and CDR2 YDEGEE.

The V and J genes are TRBV5-8 and TRBJ2-1; maybe TRBD2 (6 bases). This sequence was found in a human donor with classical Hodgkin lymphoma. Sequenced material: peripheral blood mononuclear cells (PBMCs), taken before the fourth cycle of nivolumab. The CDR3 sequence is CASSYGAGRGEQFF. In nucleotides, the CDR3 is TGTGCCAGCAGCTATGGAGCCGGGAGAGGTGAGCAGTTCTTC.